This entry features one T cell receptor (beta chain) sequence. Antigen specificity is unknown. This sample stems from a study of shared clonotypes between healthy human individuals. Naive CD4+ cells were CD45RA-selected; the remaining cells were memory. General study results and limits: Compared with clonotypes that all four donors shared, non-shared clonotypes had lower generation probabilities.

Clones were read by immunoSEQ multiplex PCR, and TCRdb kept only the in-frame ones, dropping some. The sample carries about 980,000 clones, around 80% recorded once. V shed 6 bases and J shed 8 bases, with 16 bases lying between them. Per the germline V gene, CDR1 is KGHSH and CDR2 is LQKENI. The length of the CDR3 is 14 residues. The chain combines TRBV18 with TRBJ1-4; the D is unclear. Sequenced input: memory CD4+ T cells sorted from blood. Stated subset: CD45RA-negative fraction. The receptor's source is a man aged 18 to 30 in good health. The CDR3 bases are TGTGCCAGCTCGCGAGACACTCTGGAAGAAAAACTGTTTTTT. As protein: CASSRDTLEEKLFF.